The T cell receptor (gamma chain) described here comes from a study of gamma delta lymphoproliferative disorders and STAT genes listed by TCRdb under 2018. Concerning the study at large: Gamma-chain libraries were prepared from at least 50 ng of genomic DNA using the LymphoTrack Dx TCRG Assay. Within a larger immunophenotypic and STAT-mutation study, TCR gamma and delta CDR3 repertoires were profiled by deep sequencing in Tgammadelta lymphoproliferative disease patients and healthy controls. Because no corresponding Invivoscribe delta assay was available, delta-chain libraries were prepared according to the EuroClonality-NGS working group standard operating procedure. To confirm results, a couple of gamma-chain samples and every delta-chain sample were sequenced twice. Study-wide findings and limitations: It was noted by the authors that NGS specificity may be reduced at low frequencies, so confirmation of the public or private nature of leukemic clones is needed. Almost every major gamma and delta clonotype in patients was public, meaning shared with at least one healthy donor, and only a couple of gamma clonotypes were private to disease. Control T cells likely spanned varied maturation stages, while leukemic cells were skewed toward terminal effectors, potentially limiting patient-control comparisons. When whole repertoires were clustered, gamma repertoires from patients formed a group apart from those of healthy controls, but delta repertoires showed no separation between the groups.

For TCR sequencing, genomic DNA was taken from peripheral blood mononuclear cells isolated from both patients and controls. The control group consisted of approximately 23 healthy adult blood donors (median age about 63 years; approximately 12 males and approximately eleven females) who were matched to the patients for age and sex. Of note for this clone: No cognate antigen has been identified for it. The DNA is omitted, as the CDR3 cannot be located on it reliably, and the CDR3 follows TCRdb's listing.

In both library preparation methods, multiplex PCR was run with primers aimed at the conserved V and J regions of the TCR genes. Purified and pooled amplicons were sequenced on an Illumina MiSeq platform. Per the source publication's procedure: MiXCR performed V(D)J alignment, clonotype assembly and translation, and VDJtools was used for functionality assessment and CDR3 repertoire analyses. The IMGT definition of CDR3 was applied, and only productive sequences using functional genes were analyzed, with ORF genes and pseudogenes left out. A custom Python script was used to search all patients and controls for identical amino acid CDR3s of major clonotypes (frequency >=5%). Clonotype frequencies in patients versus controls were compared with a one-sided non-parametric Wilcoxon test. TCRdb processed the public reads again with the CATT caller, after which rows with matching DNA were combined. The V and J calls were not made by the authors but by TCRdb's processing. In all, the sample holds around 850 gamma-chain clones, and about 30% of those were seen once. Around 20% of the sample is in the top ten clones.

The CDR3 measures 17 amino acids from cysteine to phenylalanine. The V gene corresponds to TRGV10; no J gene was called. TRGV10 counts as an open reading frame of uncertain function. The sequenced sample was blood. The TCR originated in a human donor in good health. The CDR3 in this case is CAACNIIRNSLAVEQHF.